This T cell receptor beta chain stems from a study of CD8+CD57+ T cells in acquired aplastic anemia. Turning to the study itself: Sorted CD4+ and CD8+ cells gave an average of approximately 3 ug of DNA. Whole-study findings and limits: About 30 CD8+ CDR3 sequences occurred in both the patients and the controls.

In the case of this clonotype: The target antigen is unknown. Possible read error: a much larger clone is one base away. Since no conserved phenylalanine or tryptophan closes the CDR3, a read error is the likely cause.

Trimming took 2 bases from V and 3 from J; bases not matched to a gene: 4. The CDR3 consists of 15 residues. Germline CDR1 and CDR2: SGHRS and YFSETQ. CDR3 and TCR beta VDJ profiling relied on a genomic DNA template. TCRdb independently ran MiXCR on the reads; one entry per CDR3 protein. The data show some 160,000 distinct CDR3 sequences, with less than 60% seen just once and approximately 3% held by the top ten. Whoever was chosen for sequencing had shown CD8+CD57+ cell expansion by flow cytometry. Severe acquired aplastic anemia was diagnosed in all patients. Each patient gave a blood sample that was collected before any therapy had been received.

This receptor was obtained from a human donor with aplastic anemia. V and J are TRBV5-1 and TRBJ2-3, with 9 bases that match TRBD1. Specimen: sorted CD4+, CD8+, or CD8+CD57+ T cells (not recorded which) from PBMCs. The CDR3 DNA follows: TGCGCCAGCAGCTTACGAGACAGGGGGACAGATACGCAGTATTCT. This encodes CASSLRDRGTDTQYS.